This T cell receptor beta chain emerged from a study of cytomegalovirus exposure and HLA in healthy donors. The PCR had 60 Vbeta and 13 Jbeta primers. Measured with immunoSEQ multiplex PCR; TCRdb has only the in-frame clones, and not every one. The sample includes about 140,000 clones, 65% to 70% of them seen just once. As for this clone: What it binds is unknown.

Whole-study findings and limits: Later work found that TCR association rates differed between HLA loci; DRB1 had the most and HLA-C the fewest. Some highly shared sequence variants likely arose as a pipeline artifact.

Trimming removed 4 bases from V and 7 bases from J; junction bases left unmatched: 5. This CDR3 comprises 15 residues. Germline V lookup: CDR1 SGHRS, CDR2 YFSETQ. Sequenced sample: PBMCs. The J gene is TRBJ1-4, the V gene TRBV5-1, with 12 bases lining up with TRBD1. The sequence came from a young man in good health and CMV-seropositive. The CDR3 DNA sequence: TGCGCCAGCAGCAAGACGGGACAGGGGGCTGAAAAACTGTTTTTT. Translation gives CASSKTGQGAEKLFF. Based on the CDR3 plus reference TRBV5-1 and TRBJ1-4, the full variable domain is KAGVTQTPRYLIKTRGQQVTLSCSPISGHRSVSWYQQTPGQGLQFLFEYFSETQRNKGNFPGRFSGRQFSNSRSEMNVSTLELGDSALYLCASSKTGQGAEKLFFGSGTQLSVL.